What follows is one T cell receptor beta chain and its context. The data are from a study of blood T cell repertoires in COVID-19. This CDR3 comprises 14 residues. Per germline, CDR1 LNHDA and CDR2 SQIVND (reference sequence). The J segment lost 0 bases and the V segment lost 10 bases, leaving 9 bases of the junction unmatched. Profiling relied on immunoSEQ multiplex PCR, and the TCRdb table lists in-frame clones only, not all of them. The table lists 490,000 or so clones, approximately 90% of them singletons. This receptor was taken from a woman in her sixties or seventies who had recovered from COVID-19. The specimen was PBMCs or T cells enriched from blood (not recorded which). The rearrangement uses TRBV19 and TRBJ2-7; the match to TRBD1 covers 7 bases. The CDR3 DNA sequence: TGTGCCACCGAGGACAGGCGGAGCTCCTACGAGCAGTACTTC. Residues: CATEDRRSSYEQYF.